This T cell receptor (beta chain) was sequenced for a study of T-cell reconstitution after alpha-beta-depleted transplantation in children. This clonotype was seen more than once but under ten times. During its preparation, the TCRbeta library received unique molecular identifiers. Each CDR3 protein is one row after TCRdb ran MiXCR on the PCR reads. The sample includes about 500,000 distinct CDR3 sequences, approximately 29% seen only once; the top ten take around 2.4%. The CDR3 extends over 13 amino acids. The V gene lost 3 bases and the J gene lost 7 bases, with 12 bases spanning the gap. The germline CDR1 and CDR2 sequences are KGHSH and LQKENI.

The sequence came from a human donor who donated a stem cell graft to a child with aplastic anemia. The sample was PBMCs from the stem cell graft donor, taken from the stem cell graft. The chain recombines TRBV18 with TRBJ1-2; D is perhaps TRBD1 (5 bases). CDR3 in DNA: TGTGCCAGCTCACCGGACATGTGGAGTGGCTACACCTTC. This encodes CASSPDMWSGYTF. Based on the CDR3 plus reference TRBV18 and TRBJ1-2, the full variable domain is NAGVMQNPRHLVRRRGQEARLRCSPMKGHSHVYWYRQLPEEGLKFMVYLQKENIIDESGMPKERFSAEFPKEGPSILRIQQVVRGDSAAYFCASSPDMWSGYTFGSGTRLTVV.